Following are 18 T cell receptor beta chains from one sample sequenced in a study of T cells in Graves' hyperthyroidism and ophthalmopathy. Amplified TCR beta CDR3 regions came from RNA transcripts. First-round RT-PCR targeting the TCR CDR3 was performed with the HTBI primer set. TCRdb passed the multiplex PCR reads through MiXCR, listing each CDR3 protein once. This sample has roughly 600,000 distinct CDR3 sequences; about 14% occur once, and the top ten carry about an eighth. The sample comprised blood. Receptors originate from a woman aged 50 to 65 with Graves' ophthalmopathy.

This rearrangement joins TRBV20-1 to TRBJ2-5, with D perhaps TRBD1 (5 bases). The CDR3 totals 14 residues. Trimming took 3 bases from V and 2 from J, leaving 13 bases between them. CDR1 is DFQATT, CDR2 SNEGSKA, per germline (reference sequence). CDR3 nucleotide sequence: TGCAGTGCTAGTGCAGGGTGGCGTCAAGAGACCCAGTACTTC. Amino acids: CSASAGWRQETQYF.

In this sample, this clonotype turned up many times. The V call is TRBV12-3 or TRBV12-4, the J call TRBJ2-7, with TRBD2 matching over 8 bases. The CDR3 has 15 amino acids. Germline trimming cut 7 bases from V and 2 bases from J; bases unmatched to any gene: 10. CDR3 region: CASNLAGTGTYEQYF. In DNA, the CDR3 is TGTGCCAGCAACTTAGCGGGAACCGGAACCTACGAGCAGTACTTC.

This clonotype was detected many times. The gene calls are TRBV5-1 and TRBJ2-1; D unresolved. From germline, CDR1 is SGHRS and CDR2 YFSETQ. The CDR3 totals 14 residues. The V and J ends lost 0 bases and 7 bases respectively, with 11 bases between them. For the CDR3, the DNA is TGCGCCAGCAGCTTGGTTGCCGTGAGTAATGAGCAGTTCTTC. Protein: CASSLVAVSNEQFF.

This clonotype was picked up many times. This chain connects TRBV20-1 to TRBJ1-5; a weak D match, TRBD1 (5 bases). This CDR3 comprises 16 residues. Per germline, CDR1 DFQATT and CDR2 SNEGSKA (reference sequence). Trimming removed 0 bases at V and 0 bases at J, with 12 bases between. CDR3 nucleotides: TGCAGTGCTAGAGATCCCCGACAGAATAGCAATCAGCCCCAGCATTTT. Its protein is CSARDPRQNSNQPQHF.

This rearrangement joins TRBV5-1 to TRBJ2-1; 9 bases are a match to TRBD2. CDR3 size: 15 residues. Trimming took 0 bases from V and 4 from J; bases not matched to a gene: 2. Germline V CDR1 and CDR2: SGHRS, YFSETQ. The CDR3 here is CASSLDAGGYNEQFF. Here the CDR3 DNA reads TGCGCCAGCAGCTTGGACGCGGGAGGGTACAATGAGCAGTTCTTC. The whole variable domain, remainder taken from reference TRBV5-1 and TRBJ2-1, is KAGVTQTPRYLIKTRGQQVTLSCSPISGHRSVSWYQQTPGQGLQFLFEYFSETQRNKGNFPGRFSGRQFSNSRSEMNVSTLELGDSALYLCASSLDAGGYNEQFFGPGTRLTVL.

This clonotype was picked up many times. The gene calls are TRBV6-6 and TRBJ2-1, with 12 bases identical to TRBD2. CDR3 length: 18 amino acids. Germline lookup yields CDR1 MNHNY and CDR2 SVGAGI (reference sequence). With V trimmed by 0 bases and J by 7 bases, 10 bases remained unmatched. The CDR3 reads CASSYSGLAGGPFNEQFF. The DNA for the CDR3 is TGTGCCAGCAGTTACTCGGGTCTAGCGGGAGGGCCCTTTAATGAGCAGTTCTTC.

This chain links TRBV9 with TRBJ2-7; 11 nucleotides agree with TRBD1. Germline CDR1 is SGDLS and CDR2 is YYNGEE. The CDR3 is 14 amino acids. J was trimmed by 5 bases and V by 4 bases; bases with no gene match: 5. Written as DNA, the CDR3 is TGTGCCAGCAGCCGGACAGGGGGCGTCCACGAGCAGTACTTC. This sequence encodes CASSRTGGVHEQYF. The whole variable domain, remainder taken from reference TRBV9 and TRBJ2-7, is DSGVTQTPKHLITATGQRVTLRCSPRSGDLSVYWYQQSLDQGLQFLIQYYNGEERAKGNILERFSAQQFPDLHSELNLSSLELGDSALYFCASSRTGGVHEQYFGPGTRLTVT.

This clonotype showed up just a few times. The V and J genes are TRBV11-3 and TRBJ2-7; D might be TRBD1 or TRBD2, each matching 5 bases. This CDR3 is 13 amino acids long. V shed 5 bases and J shed 1 base, with 9 bases lying between them. CDR1 and CDR2 from the germline V gene are SGHNT and YENEEA. As DNA, the CDR3 is TGTGCCAGCAGCAGAGGGGTTTCCTACGAGCAGTACTTC. It is translated as CASSRGVSYEQYF.

This clonotype was seen a few times. The V gene is TRBV5-1, the J gene TRBJ2-7, with 7 bases identical to TRBD2. CDR3 size: 16 residues. Germline CDR1 is SGHRS and CDR2 is YFSETQ. V gave up 0 bases and J gave up 2 bases; unmatched junction bases: 8. The CDR3 sequence is CASSLAPGLPTYEQYF. CDR3 DNA sequence: TGCGCCAGCAGCTTGGCTCCGGGACTACCAACCTACGAGCAGTACTTC.

The chain links TRBV15 to TRBJ2-1, with D possibly TRBD2 on 5 matching bases. The V end was cut by 5 bases, the J end by 4 bases, with 15 bases between. Per the germline V gene, CDR1 is LNHNV and CDR2 is YYDKDF (reference sequence). This CDR3 has 15 residues. The CDR3 DNA reads TGTGCCACCAGCCTCGACCGATCGGGATACAATGAGCAGTTCTTC. Its protein product is CATSLDRSGYNEQFF.

The rearrangement joins TRBV2 to TRBJ1-2; TRBD1 is a possible D gene (5 bases). CDR3 length: 13 residues. CDR1 is SNHLY and CDR2 is FYNNEI in the germline V gene. V shed 4 bases and J shed 5 bases, with 11 bases lying between them. CDR3 loop: CASSGDGIYGYTF. The CDR3 coding sequence is TGTGCCAGCAGTGGGGACGGAATATATGGCTACACCTTC.

The CDR3 here is CASSLPVNTGELFF. CDR3 coding DNA: TGTGCCAGCAGCTTACCTGTGAACACCGGGGAGCTGTTTTTT. J is TRBJ2-2 and V is TRBV7-6; D not resolved. From germline, CDR1 is SGHVS and CDR2 FNYEAQ. There are 14 residues in the CDR3. V was pared by 2 bases and J by 1 base, with 5 bases between.

V and J are TRBV9 and TRBJ1-5, with TRBD1 matching over 9 bases. V was pared by 4 bases and J by 6 bases, with 2 bases of the junction left unmatched. Germline V CDR1 and CDR2: SGDLS, YYNGEE. The CDR3 consists of 13 residues. The CDR3: CASSYRGLQPQHF. CDR3 coding DNA: TGTGCCAGCAGCTACAGGGGGCTTCAGCCCCAGCATTTT.

As to this clonotype: This sequence may be a read error, since a much larger clone differs from it by one base. Here the CDR3 reads CASSPRARGSTDTQYF. The CDR3 DNA is TGCGCCAGCAGCCCCCGGGCTAGGGGGAGCACAGATACGCAGTATTTT. The chain has TRBV11-2 and TRBJ2-3, with D possibly TRBD1 on 6 matching bases. The CDR3 runs 16 residues. The germline V gene encodes CDR1 SGHAT and CDR2 FQNNGV.

This clonotype appeared a few times. The genes are TRBV7-2 and TRBJ2-3; a possible D gene is TRBD2 (6 bases). This CDR3 comprises 15 residues. In germline, CDR1 is SGHTA, CDR2 FQGNSA. V dropped 5 bases and J dropped 0 bases, with 12 bases sitting between them. CDR3: CASSVVGGSTDTQYF. As DNA, the CDR3 is TGTGCCAGCAGCGTAGTGGGAGGAAGCACAGATACGCAGTATTTT.

There are a few counts of this clonotype. V and J are TRBV6-5 and TRBJ2-7; no clear D gene. There are 14 residues in the CDR3. Trimming left V 0 bases short and J 3 bases short, with 9 bases between. CDR1 is MNHEY and CDR2 is SVGAGI in the germline V gene. The CDR3 region has the DNA TGTGCCAGCAGTTACTCTAAGGCAGACTACGAGCAGTACTTC. It encodes CASSYSKADYEQYF.

V gene TRBV4-1 combines with J gene TRBJ2-7; 13 bases match TRBD2. The CDR3 has 16 residues. The V gene end was trimmed by 2 bases and the J gene end by 3 bases; junction bases not matched to a gene: 4. The germline V gene encodes CDR1 MGHRA and CDR2 YSYEKL. The CDR3 DNA follows: TGCGCCAGCAGCCAATCACTAGCGGGAGGGTACTACGAGCAGTACTTC. Translating it yields CASSQSLAGGYYEQYF.

This clonotype was seen many times. This chain connects TRBV28 to TRBJ2-5; TRBD2 matches at 7 bases. This CDR3 contains 16 residues. V shed 2 bases, J shed 5 bases, and the junction held 11 bases outside the gene matches. From germline, CDR1 is MDHEN and CDR2 SYDVKM. CDR3 region: CASSLGEREGRETQYF. As DNA, the CDR3 is TGTGCCAGCAGTTTAGGGGAGCGGGAAGGACGGGAGACCCAGTACTTC.